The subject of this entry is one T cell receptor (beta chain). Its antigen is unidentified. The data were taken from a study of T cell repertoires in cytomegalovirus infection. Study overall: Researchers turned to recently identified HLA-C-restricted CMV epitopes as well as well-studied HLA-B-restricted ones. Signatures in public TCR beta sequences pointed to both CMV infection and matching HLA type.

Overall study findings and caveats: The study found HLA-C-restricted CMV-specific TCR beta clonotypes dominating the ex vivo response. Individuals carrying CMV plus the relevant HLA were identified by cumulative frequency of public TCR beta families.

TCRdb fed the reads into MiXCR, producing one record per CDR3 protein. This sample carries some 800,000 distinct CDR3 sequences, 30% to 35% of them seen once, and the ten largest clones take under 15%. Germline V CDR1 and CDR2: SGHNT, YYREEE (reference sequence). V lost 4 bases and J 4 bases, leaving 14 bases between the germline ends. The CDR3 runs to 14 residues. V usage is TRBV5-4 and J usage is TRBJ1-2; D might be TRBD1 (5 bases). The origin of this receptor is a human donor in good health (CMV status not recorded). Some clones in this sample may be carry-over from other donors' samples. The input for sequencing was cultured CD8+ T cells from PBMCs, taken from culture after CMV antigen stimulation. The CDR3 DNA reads TGTGCCAGCAGCGGCGGGACGGACTCCTATGGCTACACCTTC. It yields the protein CASSGGTDSYGYTF.